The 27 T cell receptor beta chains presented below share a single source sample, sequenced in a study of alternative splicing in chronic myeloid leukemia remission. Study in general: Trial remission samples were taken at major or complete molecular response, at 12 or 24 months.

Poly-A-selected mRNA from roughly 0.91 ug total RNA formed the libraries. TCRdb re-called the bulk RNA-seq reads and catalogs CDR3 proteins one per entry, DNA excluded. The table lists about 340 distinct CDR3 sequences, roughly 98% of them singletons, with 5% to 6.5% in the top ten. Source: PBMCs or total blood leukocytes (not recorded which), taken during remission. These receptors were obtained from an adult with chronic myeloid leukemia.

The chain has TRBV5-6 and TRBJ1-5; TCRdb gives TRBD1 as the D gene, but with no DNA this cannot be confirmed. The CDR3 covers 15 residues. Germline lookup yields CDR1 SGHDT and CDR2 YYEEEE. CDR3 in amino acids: CASSRGTGVNQPQHF.

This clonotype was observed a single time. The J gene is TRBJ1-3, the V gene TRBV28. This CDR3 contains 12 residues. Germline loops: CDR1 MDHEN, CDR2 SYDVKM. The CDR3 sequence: CASTRGGNTIYF.

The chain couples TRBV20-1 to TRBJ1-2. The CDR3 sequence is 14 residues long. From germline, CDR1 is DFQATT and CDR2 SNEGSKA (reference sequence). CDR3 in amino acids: CSASSGPTNYGYTF.

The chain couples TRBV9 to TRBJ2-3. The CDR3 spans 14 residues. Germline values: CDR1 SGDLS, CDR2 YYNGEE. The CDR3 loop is CASSTPVGTDTQYF. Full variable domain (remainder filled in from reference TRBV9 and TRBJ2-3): DSGVTQTPKHLITATGQRVTLRCSPRSGDLSVYWYQQSLDQGLQFLIQYYNGEERAKGNILERFSAQQFPDLHSELNLSSLELGDSALYFCASSTPVGTDTQYFGPGTRLTVL.

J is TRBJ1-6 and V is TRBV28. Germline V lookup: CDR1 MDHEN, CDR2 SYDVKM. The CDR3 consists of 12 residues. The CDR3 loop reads CASKRQDSPLHF.

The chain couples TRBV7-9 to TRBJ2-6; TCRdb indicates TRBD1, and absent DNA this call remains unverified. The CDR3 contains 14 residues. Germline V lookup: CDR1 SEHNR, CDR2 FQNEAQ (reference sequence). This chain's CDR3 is CASSFYSGANVLTF.

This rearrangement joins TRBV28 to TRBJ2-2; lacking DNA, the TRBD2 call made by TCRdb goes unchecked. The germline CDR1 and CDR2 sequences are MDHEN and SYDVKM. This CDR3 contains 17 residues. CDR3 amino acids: CASSFGVGRDGTGELFF.

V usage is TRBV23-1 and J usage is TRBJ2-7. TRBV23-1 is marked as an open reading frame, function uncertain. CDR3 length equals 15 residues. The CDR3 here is CASSRHCGHFYEQYF.

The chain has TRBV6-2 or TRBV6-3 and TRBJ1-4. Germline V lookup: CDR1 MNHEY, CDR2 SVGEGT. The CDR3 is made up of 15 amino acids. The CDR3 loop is CASSMTGISNEKLFF.

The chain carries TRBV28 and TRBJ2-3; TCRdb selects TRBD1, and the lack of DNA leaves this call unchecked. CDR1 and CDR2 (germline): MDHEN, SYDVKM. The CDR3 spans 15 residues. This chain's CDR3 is CASSYRDRGSDTQYF.

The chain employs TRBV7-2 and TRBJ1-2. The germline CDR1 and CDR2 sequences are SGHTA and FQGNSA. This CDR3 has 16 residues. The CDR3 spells CASSLALGTPSGGYTF. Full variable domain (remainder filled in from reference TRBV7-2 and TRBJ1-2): GAGVSQSPSNKVTEKGKDVELRCDPISGHTALYWYRQSLGQGLEFLIYFQGNSAPDKSGLPSDRFSAERTGGSVSTLTIQRTQQEDSAVYLCASSLALGTPSGGYTFGSGTRLTVV.

CDR3: CATSSLGQGYEKLFF. This sequence joins TRBV15 and TRBJ1-4. CDR1 is LNHNV and CDR2 is YYDKDF in the germline V gene (reference sequence). This CDR3 comprises 15 residues.

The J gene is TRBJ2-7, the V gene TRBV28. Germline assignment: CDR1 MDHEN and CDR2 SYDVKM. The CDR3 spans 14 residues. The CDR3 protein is CASSLPHGAYEQYF.

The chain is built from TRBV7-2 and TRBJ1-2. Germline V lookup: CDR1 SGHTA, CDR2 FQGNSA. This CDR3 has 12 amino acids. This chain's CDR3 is CASSSRREGYTF.

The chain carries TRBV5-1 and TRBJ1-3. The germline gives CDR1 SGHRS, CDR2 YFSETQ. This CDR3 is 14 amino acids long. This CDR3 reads CASSLAGTGNTIYF. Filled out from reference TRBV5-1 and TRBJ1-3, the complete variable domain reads KAGVTQTPRYLIKTRGQQVTLSCSPISGHRSVSWYQQTPGQGLQFLFEYFSETQRNKGNFPGRFSGRQFSNSRSEMNVSTLELGDSALYLCASSLAGTGNTIYFGEGSWLTVV.

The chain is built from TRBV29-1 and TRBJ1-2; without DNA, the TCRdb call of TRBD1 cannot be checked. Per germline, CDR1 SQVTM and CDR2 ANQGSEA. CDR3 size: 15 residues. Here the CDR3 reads CSVEWDRVTNYGYTF.

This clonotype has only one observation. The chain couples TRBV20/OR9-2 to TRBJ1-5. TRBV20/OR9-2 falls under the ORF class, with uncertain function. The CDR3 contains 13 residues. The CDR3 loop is CSAARPRNQPQHF.

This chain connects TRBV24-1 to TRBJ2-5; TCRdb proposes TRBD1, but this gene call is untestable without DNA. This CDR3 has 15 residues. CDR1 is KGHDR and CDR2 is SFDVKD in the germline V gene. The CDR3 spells CATSDTGTGRETQYF.

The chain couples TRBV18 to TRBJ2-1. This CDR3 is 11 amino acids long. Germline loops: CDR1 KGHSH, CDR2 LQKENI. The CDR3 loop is CASSPRYEQFF.

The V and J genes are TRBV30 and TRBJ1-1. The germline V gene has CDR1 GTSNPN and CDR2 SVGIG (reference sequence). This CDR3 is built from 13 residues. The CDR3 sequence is CAWSGQGNTEAFF.

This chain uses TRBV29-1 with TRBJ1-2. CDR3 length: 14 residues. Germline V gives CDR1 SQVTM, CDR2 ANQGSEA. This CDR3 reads CSVDGQARRGGYTF.

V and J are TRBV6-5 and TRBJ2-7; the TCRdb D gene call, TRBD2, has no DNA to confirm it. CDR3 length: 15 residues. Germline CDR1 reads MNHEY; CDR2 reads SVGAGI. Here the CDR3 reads CASNPGDSGIYEQYF.

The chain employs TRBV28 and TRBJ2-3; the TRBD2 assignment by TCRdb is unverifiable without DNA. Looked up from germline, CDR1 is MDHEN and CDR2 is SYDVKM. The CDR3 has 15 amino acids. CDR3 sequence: CASSLAGGGTDTQYF.

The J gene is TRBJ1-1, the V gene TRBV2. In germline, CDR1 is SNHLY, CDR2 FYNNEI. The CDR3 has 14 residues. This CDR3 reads CASSLRLSNTEAFF.

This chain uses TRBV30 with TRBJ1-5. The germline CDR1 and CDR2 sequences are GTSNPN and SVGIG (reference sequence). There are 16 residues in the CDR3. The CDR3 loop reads CAWKNKAIRSNQPQHF. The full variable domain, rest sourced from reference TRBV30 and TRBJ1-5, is SQTIHQWPATLVQPVGSPLSLECTVEGTSNPNLYWYRQAAGRGLQLLFYSVGIGQISSEVPQNLSASRPQDRQFILSSKKLLLSDSGFYLCAWKNKAIRSNQPQHFGDGTRLSIL.

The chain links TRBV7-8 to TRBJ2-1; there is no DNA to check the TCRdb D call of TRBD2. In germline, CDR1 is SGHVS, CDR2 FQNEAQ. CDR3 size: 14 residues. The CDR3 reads CASSLISGGSEQFF.

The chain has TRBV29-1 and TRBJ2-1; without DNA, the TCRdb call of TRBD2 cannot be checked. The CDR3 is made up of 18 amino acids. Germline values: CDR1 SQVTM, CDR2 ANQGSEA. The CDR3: CSVRLASGGLFSYNEQFF.